The present entry profiles one T cell receptor beta chain with its context. Its antigen is unknown. As to treatment: oral pan-JAK inhibitor, 5-10 mg twice daily. Researchers picked out CD4+ and CD8+ T cells from PBMCs by sorting. Reverse transcription of extracted RNA yielded cDNA, which provided the sequencing template. TCRdb's copy holds only in-frame clones and misses some; the assay was immunoSEQ multiplex PCR. The sample comprises about 180,000 clones, 51% of which are singletons, and 10% rests with the top ten. This record comes from a study of CD8+ T cells in alopecia areata. Study details: Treatment of the treated patients consisted of oral tofacitinib, 5 to 10 mg twice daily. Notes on the study in general: Elevated clonality characterized lesional scalp relative to normal scalp, particularly in alopecia totalis/universalis. Many expanded lesional clones stayed in scalp and blood while on tofacitinib.

The length of the CDR3 is 12 residues. Germline V CDR1 and CDR2: MNHNY, SVGAGI (reference sequence). Trimming stripped 8 bases from V and 0 bases from J, with 7 bases between. The chain is built from TRBV6-6 and TRBJ1-1; D unclear. Source: CD8+ T cells sorted from blood, taken at approximately week 51, from a patient treated with tofacitinib. The TCR originated in a human donor with alopecia areata. Here the CDR3 DNA reads TGTGCCAGCGTCACCATGAACACTGAAGCTTTCTTT. It codes for CASVTMNTEAFF.